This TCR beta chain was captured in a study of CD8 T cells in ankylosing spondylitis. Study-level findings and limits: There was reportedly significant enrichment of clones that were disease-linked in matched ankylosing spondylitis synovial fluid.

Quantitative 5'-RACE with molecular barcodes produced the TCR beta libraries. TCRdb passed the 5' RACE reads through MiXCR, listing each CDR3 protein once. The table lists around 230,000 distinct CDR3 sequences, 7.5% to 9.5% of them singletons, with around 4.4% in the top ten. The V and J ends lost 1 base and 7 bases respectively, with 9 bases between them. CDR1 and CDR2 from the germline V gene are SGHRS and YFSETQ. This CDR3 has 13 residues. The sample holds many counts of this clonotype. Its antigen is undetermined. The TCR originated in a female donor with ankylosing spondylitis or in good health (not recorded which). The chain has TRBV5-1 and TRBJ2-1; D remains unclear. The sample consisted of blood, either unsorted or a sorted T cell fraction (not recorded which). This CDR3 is CASSLWGTNEQFF. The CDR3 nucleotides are TGCGCCAGCAGCTTGTGGGGAACGAATGAGCAGTTCTTC.